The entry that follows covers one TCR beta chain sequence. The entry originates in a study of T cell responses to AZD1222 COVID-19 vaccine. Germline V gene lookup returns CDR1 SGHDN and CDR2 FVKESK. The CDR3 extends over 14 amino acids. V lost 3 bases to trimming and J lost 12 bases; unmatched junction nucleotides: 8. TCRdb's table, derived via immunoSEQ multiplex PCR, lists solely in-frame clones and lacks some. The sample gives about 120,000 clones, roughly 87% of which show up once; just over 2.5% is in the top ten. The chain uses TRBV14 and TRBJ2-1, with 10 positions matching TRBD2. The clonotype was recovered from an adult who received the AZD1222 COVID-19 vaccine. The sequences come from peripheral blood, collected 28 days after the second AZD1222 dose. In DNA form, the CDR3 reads TGTGCCAGCAGCCAGTCGGTAGCGGGGGGCCGGCAGTTCTTC. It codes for CASSQSVAGGRQFF. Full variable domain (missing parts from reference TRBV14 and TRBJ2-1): EAGVTQFPSHSVIEKGQTVTLRCDPISGHDNLYWYRRVMGKEIKFLLHFVKESKQDESGMPNNRFLAERTGGTYSTLKVQPAELEDSGVYFCASSQSVAGGRQFFGPGTRLTVL.